This TCR beta chain was found in a study of shared clonotypes between healthy human individuals. Overall study findings and caveats: Naive subsets, compared against memory subsets, generally had larger estimated richness values.

The table came from immunoSEQ multiplex PCR; TCRdb's copy has only in-frame clones and leaves some out. There are approximately 2.5 million clones in the sample; approximately 94% occur only once, and approximately 0.36% lies in the top ten. Trimming took 1 base from V and 5 from J; bases not matched to a gene: 4. Germline V CDR1 and CDR2: MNHNY, SVGAGI (reference sequence). The CDR3 runs 15 residues. On this clone: The antigen remains unidentified.

The chain recombines TRBV6-6 with TRBJ2-7; 11 positions agree with TRBD1. The receptor was derived from a man between 18 and 35 years old in good health. Some clones in this sample may be carry-over from other donors' samples. The material sequenced was naive CD4+ T cells from PBMCs. Subset noted: CD45RA+ positively selected. CDR3 in DNA: TGTGCCAGCAGTTACTACCGGACAGGGGGCGACGAGCAGTACTTC. This gives the protein CASSYYRTGGDEQYF.